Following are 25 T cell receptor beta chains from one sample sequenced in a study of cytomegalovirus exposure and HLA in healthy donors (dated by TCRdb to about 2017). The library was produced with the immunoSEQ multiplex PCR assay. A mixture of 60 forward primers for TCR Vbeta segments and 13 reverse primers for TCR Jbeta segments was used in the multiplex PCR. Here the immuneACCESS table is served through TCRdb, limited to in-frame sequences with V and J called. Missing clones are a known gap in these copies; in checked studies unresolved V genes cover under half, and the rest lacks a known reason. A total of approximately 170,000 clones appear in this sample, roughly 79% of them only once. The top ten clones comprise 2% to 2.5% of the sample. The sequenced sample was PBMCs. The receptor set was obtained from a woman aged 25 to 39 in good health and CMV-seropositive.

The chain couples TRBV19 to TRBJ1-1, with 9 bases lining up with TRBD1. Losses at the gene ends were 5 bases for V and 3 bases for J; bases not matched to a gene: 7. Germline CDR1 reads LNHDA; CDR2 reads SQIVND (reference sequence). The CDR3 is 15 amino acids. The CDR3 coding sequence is TGTGCCAGTAGTGTAACAGGGGGCGCGGACACTGAAGCTTTCTTT. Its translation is CASSVTGGADTEAFF.

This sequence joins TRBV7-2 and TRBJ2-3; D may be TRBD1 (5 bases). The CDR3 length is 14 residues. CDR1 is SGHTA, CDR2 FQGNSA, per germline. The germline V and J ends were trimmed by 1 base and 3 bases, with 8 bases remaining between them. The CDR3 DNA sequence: TGTGCCAGCAGCTTAGAGGGGAAGACAGATACGCAGTATTTT. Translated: CASSLEGKTDTQYF.

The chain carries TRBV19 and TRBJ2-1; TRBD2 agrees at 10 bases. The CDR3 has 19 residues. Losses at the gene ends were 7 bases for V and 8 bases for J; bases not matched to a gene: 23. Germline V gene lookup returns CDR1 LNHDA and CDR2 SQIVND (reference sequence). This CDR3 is CASTRKVPPSGRVFDEQFF. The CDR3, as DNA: TGTGCCAGTACCCGAAAAGTCCCCCCGAGCGGGAGGGTTTTCGATGAGCAGTTCTTC.

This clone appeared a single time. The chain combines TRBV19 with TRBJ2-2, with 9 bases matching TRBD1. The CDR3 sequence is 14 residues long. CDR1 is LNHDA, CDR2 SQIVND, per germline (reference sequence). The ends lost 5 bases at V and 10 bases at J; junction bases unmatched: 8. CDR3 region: CASSPWTGAEELFF. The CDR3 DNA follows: TGTGCCAGTAGTCCCTGGACAGGGGCGGAGGAGCTGTTTTTT.

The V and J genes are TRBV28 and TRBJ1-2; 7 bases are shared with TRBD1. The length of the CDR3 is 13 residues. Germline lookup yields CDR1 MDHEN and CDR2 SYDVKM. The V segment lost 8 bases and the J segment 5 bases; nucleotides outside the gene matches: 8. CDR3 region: CASWESRGYGYTF. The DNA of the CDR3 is TGTGCCAGCTGGGAAAGCAGGGGGTATGGCTACACCTTC.

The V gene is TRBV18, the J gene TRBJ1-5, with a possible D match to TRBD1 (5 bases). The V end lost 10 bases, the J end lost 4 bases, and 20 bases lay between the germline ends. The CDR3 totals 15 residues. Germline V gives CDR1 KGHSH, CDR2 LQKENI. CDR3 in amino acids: CATSSGTQRNQPQHF. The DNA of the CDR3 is TGTGCCACAAGCAGCGGGACGCAAAGGAATCAGCCCCAGCATTTT.

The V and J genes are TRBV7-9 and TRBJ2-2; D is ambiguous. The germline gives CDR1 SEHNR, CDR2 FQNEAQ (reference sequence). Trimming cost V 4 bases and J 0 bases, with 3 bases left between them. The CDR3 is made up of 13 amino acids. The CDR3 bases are TGTGCCAGCAGCTCCTCGAACACCGGGGAGCTGTTTTTT. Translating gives CASSSSNTGELFF.

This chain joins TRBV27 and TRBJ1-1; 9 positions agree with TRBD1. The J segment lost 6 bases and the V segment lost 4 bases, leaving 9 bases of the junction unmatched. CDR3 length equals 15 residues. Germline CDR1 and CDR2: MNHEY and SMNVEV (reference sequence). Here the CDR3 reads CASSSPGQGRAEAFF. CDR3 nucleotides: TGTGCCAGCAGTTCCCCGGGACAGGGTCGAGCTGAAGCTTTCTTT.

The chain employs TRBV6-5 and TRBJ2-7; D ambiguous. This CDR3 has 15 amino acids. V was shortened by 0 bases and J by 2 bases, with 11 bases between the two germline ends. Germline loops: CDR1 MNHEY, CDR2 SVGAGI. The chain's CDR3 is CASSYSSVGTYEQYF. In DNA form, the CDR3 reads TGTGCCAGCAGTTACTCGAGCGTCGGCACCTACGAGCAGTACTTC.

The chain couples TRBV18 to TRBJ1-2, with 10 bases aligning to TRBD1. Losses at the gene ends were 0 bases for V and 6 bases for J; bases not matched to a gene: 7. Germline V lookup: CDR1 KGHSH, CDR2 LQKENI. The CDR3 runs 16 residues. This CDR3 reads CASSPPAGQGGDGYTF. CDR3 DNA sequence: TGTGCCAGCTCACCACCGGCTGGACAGGGGGGCGATGGCTACACCTTC.

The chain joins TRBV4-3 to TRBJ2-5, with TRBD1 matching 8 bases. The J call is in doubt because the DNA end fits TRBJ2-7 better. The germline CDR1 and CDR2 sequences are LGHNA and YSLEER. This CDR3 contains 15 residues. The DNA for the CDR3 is TGCGCCAGCAGCCAAGTTGACAGGGGTCCCTACGAGCAGTACTTC. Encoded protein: CASSQVDRGPYEQYF.

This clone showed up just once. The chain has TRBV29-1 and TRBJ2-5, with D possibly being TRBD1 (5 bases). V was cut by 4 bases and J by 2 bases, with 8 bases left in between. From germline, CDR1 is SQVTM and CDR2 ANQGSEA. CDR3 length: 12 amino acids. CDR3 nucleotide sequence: TGCAGCGTTGGGGGCAGACAAGAGACCCAGTACTTC. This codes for CSVGGRQETQYF.

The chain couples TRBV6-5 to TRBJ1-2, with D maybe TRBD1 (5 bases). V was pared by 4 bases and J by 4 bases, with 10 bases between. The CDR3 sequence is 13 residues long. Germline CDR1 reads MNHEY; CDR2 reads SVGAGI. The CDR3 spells CASSSLGGYGYTF. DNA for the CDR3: TGTGCCAGCAGTTCCCTCGGGGGCTATGGCTACACCTTC.

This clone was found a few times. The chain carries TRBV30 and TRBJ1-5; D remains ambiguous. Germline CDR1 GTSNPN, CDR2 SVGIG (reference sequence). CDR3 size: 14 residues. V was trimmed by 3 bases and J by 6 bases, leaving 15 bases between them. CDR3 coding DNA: TGTGCCTGGAGCGGAGGGATCGAGGGTCAGCCCCAGCATTTT. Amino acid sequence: CAWSGGIEGQPQHF.

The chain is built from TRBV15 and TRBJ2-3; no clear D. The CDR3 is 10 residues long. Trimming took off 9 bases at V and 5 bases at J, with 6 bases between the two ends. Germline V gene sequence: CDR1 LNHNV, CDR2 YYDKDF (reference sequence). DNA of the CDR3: TGTGCCACTGGCTTAGATACGCAGTATTTT. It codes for CATGLDTQYF.

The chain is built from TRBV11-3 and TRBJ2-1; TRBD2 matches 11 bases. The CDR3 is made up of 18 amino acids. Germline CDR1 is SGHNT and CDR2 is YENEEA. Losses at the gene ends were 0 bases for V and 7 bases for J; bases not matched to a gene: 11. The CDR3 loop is CASSLESASGGLANEQFF. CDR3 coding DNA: TGTGCCAGCAGCTTAGAGTCCGCTAGCGGGGGGTTAGCGAATGAGCAGTTCTTC.

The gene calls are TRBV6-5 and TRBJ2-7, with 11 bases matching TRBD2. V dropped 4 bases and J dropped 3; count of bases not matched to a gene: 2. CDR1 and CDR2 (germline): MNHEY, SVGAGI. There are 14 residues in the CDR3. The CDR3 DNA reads TGTGCCAGCAGTTTTAGCGGGGGGGACTACGAGCAGTACTTC. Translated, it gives CASSFSGGDYEQYF.

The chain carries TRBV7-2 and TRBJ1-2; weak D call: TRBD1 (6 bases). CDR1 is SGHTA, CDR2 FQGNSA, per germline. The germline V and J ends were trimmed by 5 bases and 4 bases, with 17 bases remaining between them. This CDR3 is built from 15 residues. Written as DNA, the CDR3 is TGTGCCAGCAGCACCATACTGATGACAGGCTATGGCTACACCTTC. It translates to CASSTILMTGYGYTF.

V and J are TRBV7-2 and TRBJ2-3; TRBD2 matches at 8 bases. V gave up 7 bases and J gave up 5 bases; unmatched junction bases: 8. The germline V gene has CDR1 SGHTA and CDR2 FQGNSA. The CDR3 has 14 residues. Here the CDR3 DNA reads TGTGCCAGCACCCCACGGGGGGGTGGAGATACGCAGTATTTT. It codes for CASTPRGGGDTQYF.

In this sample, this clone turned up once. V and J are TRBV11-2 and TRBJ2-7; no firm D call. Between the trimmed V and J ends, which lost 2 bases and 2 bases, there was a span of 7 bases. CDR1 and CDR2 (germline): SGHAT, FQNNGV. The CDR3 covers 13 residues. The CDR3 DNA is TGTGCCAGCAGCTTAATTCGGGCCTACGAGCAGTACTTC. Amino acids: CASSLIRAYEQYF.

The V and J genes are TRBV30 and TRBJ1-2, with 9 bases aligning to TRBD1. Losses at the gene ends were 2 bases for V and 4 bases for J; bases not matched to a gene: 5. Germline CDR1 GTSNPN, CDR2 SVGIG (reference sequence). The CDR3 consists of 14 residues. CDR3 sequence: CAWSPGTGLYGYTF. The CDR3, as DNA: TGTGCCTGGAGTCCGGGGACAGGGCTCTATGGCTACACCTTC.

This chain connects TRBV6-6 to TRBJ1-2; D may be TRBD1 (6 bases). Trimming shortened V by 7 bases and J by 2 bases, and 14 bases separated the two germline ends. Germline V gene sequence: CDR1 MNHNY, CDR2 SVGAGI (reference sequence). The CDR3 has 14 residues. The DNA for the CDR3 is TGTGCCAGCACTCCCTGGGGGCAGAACTATGGCTACACCTTC. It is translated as CASTPWGQNYGYTF.

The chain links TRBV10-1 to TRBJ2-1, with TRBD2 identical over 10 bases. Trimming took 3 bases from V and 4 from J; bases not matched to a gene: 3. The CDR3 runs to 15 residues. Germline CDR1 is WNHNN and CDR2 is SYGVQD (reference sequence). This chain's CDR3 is CASSDLAGVYNEQFF. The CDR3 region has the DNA TGCGCCAGCAGTGACCTAGCGGGGGTTTACAATGAGCAGTTCTTC.

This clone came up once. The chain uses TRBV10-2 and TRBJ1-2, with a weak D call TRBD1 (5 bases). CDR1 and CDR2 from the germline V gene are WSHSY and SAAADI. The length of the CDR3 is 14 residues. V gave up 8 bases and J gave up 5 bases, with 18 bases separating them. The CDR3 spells CASGEGRGAYGYTF. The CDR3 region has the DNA TGCGCCAGCGGGGAGGGGCGCGGAGCTTATGGCTACACCTTC.

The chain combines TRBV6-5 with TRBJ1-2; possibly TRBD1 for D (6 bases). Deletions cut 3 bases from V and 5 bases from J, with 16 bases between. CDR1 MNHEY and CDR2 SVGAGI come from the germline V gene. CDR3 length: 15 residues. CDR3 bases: TGTGCCAGCAGTTATTTGGCGGGGGCAGGGTATGGCTACACCTTC. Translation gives CASSYLAGAGYGYTF.